The 2 T cell receptor beta chains below come from one sample, sequenced in a study of T-cell memory formation after mild COVID-19. TCRdb reprocessed the 5' RACE reads via MiXCR and lists one record per CDR3 protein. Among nearly 250,000 distinct CDR3 sequences listed, roughly 15% were seen once. The material sequenced was PBMCs or a T cell subset sorted from them (not recorded which). Source of these receptors: an adult woman who had mild COVID-19 (a few samples of this study predate the infection). Cell type and time point are not known.

The chain links TRBV5-1 to TRBJ2-2, with D possibly TRBD1 on 6 matching bases. Germline V gene data show CDR1 as SGHRS and CDR2 as YFSETQ. The CDR3 has 14 residues. Trimming stripped 7 bases from V and 0 bases from J, with 10 bases between. As DNA, the CDR3 is TGCGCCAGCGGACAGTCCTCGAACACCGGGGAGCTGTTTTTT. Amino acids: CASGQSSNTGELFF.

This clonotype was detected ten times or more. The chain has TRBV12-3 or TRBV12-4 and TRBJ2-5, with a tentative D call TRBD2 (6 bases). V was shortened by 4 bases and J by 5 bases, with 23 bases between the two germline ends. This CDR3 has 17 residues. CDR3 in DNA: TGTGCCAGCAGTTCCCGAACCGGGCCCGGGGGTACGGAGACCCAGTACTTC. Protein sequence: CASSSRTGPGGTETQYF.